A selection of T cell receptor beta chains follows, all from one sample in a study of cytomegalovirus exposure and HLA in healthy donors. This table comes from immunoSEQ multiplex PCR, and its TCRdb copy is limited to in-frame clones, with some not included. The sample includes around 150,000 clones, about 63% of them seen just once. Sequenced: PBMCs. Receptors were obtained from a woman between 35 and 50 years old in good health and CMV-seropositive. Each CDR3 is given with its conserved first and last residue. The order of the fields is CDR3 length, D gene, clone size, V gene, J gene, CDR3 protein, CDR3 DNA. A D gene is named only where the DNA matches it firmly. Size is omitted from some rows. Given values are once, few, many or a class for expanded clones.

>13|NA|NA|TRBV6-6|TRBJ2-7
CASWGSRPPEQYF
TGTGCCAGCTGGGGCTCTCGGCCACCCGAGCAGTACTTC
>15|TRBD1|few|TRBV25-1|TRBJ1-5
CASSEPTGKNQPQNF
TGTGCCAGCAGTGAACCGACAGGGAAGAATCAGCCCCAGAATTTT
>17|TRBD2|NA|TRBV10-3|TRBJ2-5
CAISEGPLTSGQETQYF
TGTGCCATCAGTGAAGGACCACTCACTAGCGGCCAAGAGACCCAGTACTTC
>13|NA|NA|TRBV7-9|TRBJ1-1
CASSFTGGTEAFF
TGTGCCAGCAGCTTCACAGGCGGCACTGAAGCTTTCTTT
>15|TRBD1|NA|TRBV6-1|TRBJ2-1
CASNPTGGGYNEQFF
TGTGCCAGCAACCCAACAGGGGGCGGTTACAATGAGCAGTTCTTC
>14|TRBD1|once|TRBV9|TRBJ1-5
CASSVRDRGQPQHF
TGTGCCAGCAGCGTAAGGGACAGGGGACAGCCCCAGCATTTT
>16|TRBD2|few|TRBV4-3|TRBJ2-1
CASSQDSSGGYNEQFF
TGCGCCAGCAGCCAAGATTCCAGCGGGGGTTACAATGAGCAGTTCTTC
>14|NA|NA|TRBV28|TRBJ2-1
CAIYSAGLGNEQFF
TGTGCCATCTACTCGGCGGGATTGGGGAATGAGCAGTTCTTC
>15|TRBD2|few|TRBV6-6|TRBJ2-5
CASSTTSGMSETQYF
TGTGCCAGCAGTACGACTAGCGGGATGTCGGAGACCCAGTACTTC
>14|NA|few|TRBV28|TRBJ2-7
CASDRGKFSYEQYF
TGTGCCAGCGATCGGGGGAAGTTCTCCTACGAGCAGTACTTC
>14|TRBD1|NA|TRBV2|TRBJ1-3
CASSEGTGRNTIYF
TGTGCCAGCAGTGAAGGGACAGGGCGGAACACCATATATTTT
>12|NA|few|TRBV18|TRBJ1-3
CASSPRHDTIYF
TGTGCCAGCTCACCACGACACGACACCATATATTTT
>14|TRBD2|NA|TRBV7-2|TRBJ2-7
CASSFGLAVYEQYF
TGTGCCAGCAGCTTTGGACTAGCGGTTTACGAGCAGTACTTC
>16|NA|NA|TRBV12-2|TRBJ1-2
CASRLGQGSRVHGYTF
TGTGCAAGTCGCTTAGGACAGGGCTCCAGGGTACATGGCTACACCTTC
>15|NA|NA|TRBV2|TRBJ1-5
CASETRDSKNQPQHF
TGTGCCAGCGAGACCCGGGACTCCAAAAATCAGCCCCAGCATTTT
>15|TRBD2|few|TRBV19|TRBJ2-5
CASSRLAGFQETQYF
TGTGCCAGTAGTCGACTAGCGGGGTTCCAAGAGACCCAGTACTTC
>15|TRBD2|NA|TRBV28|TRBJ2-2
CASRRTSGNTGELFF
TGTGCCAGCAGGCGGACTAGCGGGAACACCGGGGAGCTGTTTTTT
>13|TRBD1|NA|TRBV25-1|TRBJ1-6
CASRQGARSPLHF
TGTGCCAGCAGGCAGGGGGCTAGGTCACCCCTCCACTTT
>16|TRBD1|NA|TRBV12-5|TRBJ1-1
CASGSWPTGENTEAFF
TGTGCTAGTGGTTCTTGGCCGACAGGGGAAAACACTGAAGCTTTCTTT
>15|TRBD1|NA|TRBV6-1|TRBJ1-2
CASSLLSAGGYGYTF
TGTGCCAGCAGCCTTTTGTCCGCAGGGGGCTATGGCTACACCTTC
>15|TRBD1|NA|TRBV19|TRBJ1-5
CASSKSGTAYQPQHF
TGTGCCAGTAGTAAATCCGGGACAGCCTATCAGCCCCAGCATTTT
>12|TRBD1|NA|TRBV7-9|TRBJ1-2
CASSTWTGGYTF
TGTGCCAGCAGCACTTGGACAGGCGGCTACACCTTC
>13|NA|once|TRBV5-1|TRBJ1-2
CASSFDRPYGYTF
TGCGCCAGCAGCTTCGACAGGCCCTATGGCTACACCTTC
>13|NA|NA|TRBV6-4|TRBJ1-1
CASSLSRNTEAFF
TGTGCCAGCAGCTTGAGTCGGAACACTGAAGCTTTCTTT
>17|NA|few|TRBV4-3|TRBJ2-3
CASSAQGVPTSTDTQYF
TGCGCCAGCAGCGCCCAAGGAGTTCCGACTAGCACAGATACGCAGTATTTT
>18|TRBD2|NA|TRBV28|TRBJ2-1
CASRPGTSGSGGYNEQFF
TGTGCCAGCAGACCCGGGACTAGCGGGAGCGGGGGTTACAATGAGCAGTTCTTC
>14|TRBD1|NA|TRBV5-1|TRBJ1-4
CASSSGGQPEKLFF
TGCGCCAGCAGCTCAGGGGGCCAACCAGAAAAACTGTTTTTT
>20|NA|NA|TRBV4-3|TRBJ1-3
CASSQDLFSGGSATGNTIYF
TGCGCCAGCAGCCAAGATCTATTCTCGGGGGGATCAGCTACTGGAAACACCATATATTTT
>14|NA|NA|TRBV7-2|TRBJ1-5
CASSLSGPNQPQHF
TGTGCCAGCAGCTTATCGGGTCCCAATCAGCCCCAGCATTTT
>15|NA|few|TRBV2|TRBJ2-5
CASSDRGNIQETQYF
TGTGCCAGCAGTGACAGGGGTAATATACAAGAGACCCAGTACTTC
>15|TRBD1|few|TRBV7-8|TRBJ2-7
CASSAFVGQGFEQYF
TGTGCCAGCAGCGCTTTCGTGGGACAGGGGTTCGAGCAGTACTTC
>15|NA|NA|TRBV5-1|TRBJ1-2
CASSLERDRVTGYTF
TGCGCCAGCAGCTTGGAGAGGGATCGGGTTACTGGCTACACCTTC
>14|NA|NA|TRBV28|TRBJ1-2
CASGRVLYNYGYTF
TGTGCCAGCGGCCGGGTCCTCTATAACTATGGCTACACCTTC
>13|NA|NA|TRBV7-9|TRBJ2-7
CASSPGFPYEQYF
TGTGCCAGCAGCCCGGGATTCCCCTACGAGCAGTACTTC
>13|NA|NA|TRBV4-3|TRBJ2-7
CASSHSDSYEQYF
TGCGCCAGCAGCCATTCAGATTCCTACGAGCAGTACTTC
>15|NA|NA|TRBV7-2|TRBJ2-7
CASSSLGAGIYEQYF
TGTGCCAGCAGCTCACTGGGGGCAGGGATTTACGAGCAGTACTTC
>16|TRBD1|NA|TRBV7-7|TRBJ2-1
CASSPNRGFSYNEQFF
TGTGCTAGCAGCCCCAACAGGGGGTTCTCCTACAATGAGCAGTTCTTC
>15|TRBD2|NA|TRBV7-9|TRBJ2-1
CASSLEAGGGNEQFF
TGTGCCAGCAGCTTAGAAGCGGGGGGCGGGAATGAGCAGTTCTTC
>13|NA|NA|TRBV5-1|TRBJ2-5
CASSLGGGETQYF
TGCGCCAGCAGCCTCGGGGGAGGAGAGACCCAGTACTTC
>14|NA|NA|TRBV2|TRBJ2-1
CASSEARGGHEQFF
TGTGCCAGCAGTGAAGCGCGCGGGGGCCATGAGCAGTTCTTC
>14|NA|NA|TRBV5-4|TRBJ2-5
CASSQTGTRETQYF
TGTGCCAGCAGCCAGACAGGGACTCGGGAGACCCAGTACTTC
>15|TRBD1|NA|TRBV28|TRBJ1-2
CASSPTTGGAYGYTF
TGTGCCAGCAGTCCAACGACAGGGGGCGCCTATGGCTACACCTTC
>15|TRBD2|NA|TRBV7-8|TRBJ2-7
CASSLGGLGGYEQYF
TGTGCCAGCAGCTTAGGGGGCCTGGGGGGGTACGAGCAGTACTTC
>13|TRBD1|NA|TRBV27|TRBJ2-5
CASSRQGQETQYF
TGTGCCAGCAGCCGACAGGGCCAAGAGACCCAGTACTTC
>13|NA|NA|TRBV2|TRBJ2-3
CASSRGSTDTQYF
TGTGCCAGCAGTCGGGGGTCCACAGATACGCAGTATTTT
>15|TRBD1|NA|TRBV19|TRBJ2-3
CASSQDRVEADTQYF
TGTGCCAGTAGCCAGGACAGGGTGGAGGCAGATACGCAGTATTTT
>14|TRBD1|NA|TRBV4-1|TRBJ1-5
CASSQDETGAAQHF
TGCGCCAGCAGCCAAGATGAAACAGGGGCGGCCCAGCATTTT
>12|NA|NA|TRBV7-9|TRBJ1-6
CASSLGGSPLHF
TGTGCCAGCAGCTTAGGAGGCTCACCCCTCCACTTT
>16|TRBD1|NA|TRBV28|TRBJ1-2
CASSLGSQQGNYGYTF
TGTGCCAGCAGTTTAGGCAGCCAACAGGGGAACTATGGCTACACCTTC
>14|TRBD1|few|TRBV5-1|TRBJ1-4
CASSLQGANEKLFF
TGCGCCAGCAGCTTGCAGGGGGCTAATGAAAAACTGTTTTTT
>15|TRBD1|few|TRBV7-2|TRBJ2-5
CASSKDRGTQETQYF
TGTGCCAGCAGCAAGGACAGGGGTACTCAAGAGACCCAGTACTTC
>16|NA|once|TRBV4-1|TRBJ2-2
CASSPLTSQITGELFF
TGCGCCAGCAGCCCCTTAACTAGCCAAATCACCGGGGAGCTGTTTTTT
>13|TRBD1|NA|TRBV6-6|TRBJ2-4
CASSYSTGDVQYF
TGTGCCAGCAGTTACTCGACAGGGGATGTCCAGTACTTC